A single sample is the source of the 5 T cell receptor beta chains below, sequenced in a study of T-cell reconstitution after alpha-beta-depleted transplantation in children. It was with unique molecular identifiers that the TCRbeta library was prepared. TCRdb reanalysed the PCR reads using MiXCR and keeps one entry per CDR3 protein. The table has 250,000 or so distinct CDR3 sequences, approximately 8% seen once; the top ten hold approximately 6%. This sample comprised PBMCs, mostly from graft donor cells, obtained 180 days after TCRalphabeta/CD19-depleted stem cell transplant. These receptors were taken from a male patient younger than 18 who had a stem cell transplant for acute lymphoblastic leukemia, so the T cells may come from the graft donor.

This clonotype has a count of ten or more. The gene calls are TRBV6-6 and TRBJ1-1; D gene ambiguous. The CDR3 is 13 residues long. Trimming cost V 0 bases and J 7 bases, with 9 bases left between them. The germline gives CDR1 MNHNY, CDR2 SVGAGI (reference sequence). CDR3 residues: CASSYSRFGEAFF. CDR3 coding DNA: TGTGCCAGCAGTTACTCGAGATTTGGTGAAGCTTTCTTT.

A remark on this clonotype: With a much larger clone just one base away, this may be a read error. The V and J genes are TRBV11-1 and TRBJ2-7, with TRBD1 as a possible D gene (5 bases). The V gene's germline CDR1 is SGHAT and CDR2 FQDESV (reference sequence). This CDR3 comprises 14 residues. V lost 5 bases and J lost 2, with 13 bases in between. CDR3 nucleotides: TGTGCCAGCAGCCCCAACAGGAAAACCTACGAGCAGTACTTC. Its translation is CASSPNRKTYEQYF. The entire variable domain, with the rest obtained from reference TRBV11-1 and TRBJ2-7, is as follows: EAEVAQSPRYKITEKSQAVAFWCDPISGHATLYWYRQILGQGPELLVQFQDESVVDDSQLPKDRFSAERLKGVDSTLKIQPAELGDSAMYLCASSPNRKTYEQYFGPGTRLTVT.

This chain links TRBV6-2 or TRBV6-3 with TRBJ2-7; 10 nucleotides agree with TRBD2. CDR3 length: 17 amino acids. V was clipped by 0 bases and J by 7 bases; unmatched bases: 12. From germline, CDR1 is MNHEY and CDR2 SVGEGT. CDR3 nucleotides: TGTGCCAGCAGTTACTCGAAGTCAGCGGGGGGGCTCGGAGAGCAGTACTTC. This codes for CASSYSKSAGGLGEQYF.

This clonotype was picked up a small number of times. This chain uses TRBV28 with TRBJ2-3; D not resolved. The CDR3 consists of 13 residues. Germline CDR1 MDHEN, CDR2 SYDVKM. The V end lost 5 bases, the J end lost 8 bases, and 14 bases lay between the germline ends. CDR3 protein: CASSPPGTLTQYF. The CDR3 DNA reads TGTGCCAGCAGTCCCCCTGGCACCCTTACGCAGTATTTT.

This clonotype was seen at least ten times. CDR3 protein: CASSLAGTSGRGNEQFF. The CDR3 bases are TGTGCCAGCAGCTTAGCCGGGACTAGCGGGAGAGGCAATGAGCAGTTCTTC. The chain is built from TRBV7-9 and TRBJ2-1, with 14 bases that match TRBD2. In germline, CDR1 is SEHNR, CDR2 FQNEAQ (reference sequence). The V segment lost 0 bases and the J segment 6 bases; nucleotides outside the gene matches: 4. The CDR3 totals 17 residues.